This T cell receptor (beta chain) comes out of a study of radiation and T cells in renal cell carcinoma. The study, taken as a whole, reports: No pretreatment tumor biopsies were available for baseline clonotypes. In blood, top tumor clones expanded by 2 weeks, shrinking by 4.

Time point noted: blood 2 weeks post-SBRT. Treatment of the sample: 15 Gy SBRT to primary tumor, nephrectomy 4 weeks later. Radiation-treated patients gave blood at baseline, week 2 and week 4. This renal cell carcinoma was of the clear cell type. Looked up from germline, CDR1 is MGHDK and CDR2 is SYGVNS. V was clipped by 4 bases and J by 4 bases, with 13 bases between them. CDR3 length equals 14 residues. This table comes from immunoSEQ multiplex PCR, and its TCRdb copy is limited to in-frame clones, with some not included. Of some 76,000 clones listed, more than 75% were seen once; the top ten hold almost 6%. Comment on this clone: What it binds is not known.

The source of this sequence is a man aged 60 to 69 with renal cell carcinoma. The source was blood, collected from a patient whose treatment included radiotherapy and nephrectomy. The rearrangement links TRBV25-1 to TRBJ1-1; D is possibly TRBD1 (5 bases). The CDR3 coding sequence is TGTGCCAGCAGTGTAGGCGGGGGACGCACTGAAGCTTTCTTT. Its translation is CASSVGGGRTEAFF.